This entry concerns a single TCR beta chain. Its antigen is unidentified. 13 Jbeta primers and 60 Vbeta primers were used for the PCR. Here immunoSEQ multiplex PCR was the method, and the copy in TCRdb shows in-frame clones only, minus some. The table has over 120,000 clones, around 67% seen once. This sample is drawn from a study of cytomegalovirus exposure and HLA in healthy donors. Study in general: An analysis done earlier identified approximately 120 million unique TCR beta sequences from about 179 million T cells. Whole-study findings and limits: Most TCRs appeared rarely, but some public TCRs recurred in many donors.

Germline loops: CDR1 SEHNR, CDR2 FQNEAQ (reference sequence). Trimming took 1 base from V and 2 from J, leaving 11 bases between them. The length of the CDR3 is 15 residues. Sequencing input: PBMCs. This TCR derives from a man younger than 30 in good health and CMV-seropositive. This sequence joins TRBV7-9 and TRBJ1-1; TRBD1 is a possible D gene (5 bases). CDR3 residues: CASSLVSGYNTEAFF. The CDR3 DNA sequence: TGTGCCAGCAGCTTAGTTTCAGGGTACAACACTGAAGCTTTCTTT.